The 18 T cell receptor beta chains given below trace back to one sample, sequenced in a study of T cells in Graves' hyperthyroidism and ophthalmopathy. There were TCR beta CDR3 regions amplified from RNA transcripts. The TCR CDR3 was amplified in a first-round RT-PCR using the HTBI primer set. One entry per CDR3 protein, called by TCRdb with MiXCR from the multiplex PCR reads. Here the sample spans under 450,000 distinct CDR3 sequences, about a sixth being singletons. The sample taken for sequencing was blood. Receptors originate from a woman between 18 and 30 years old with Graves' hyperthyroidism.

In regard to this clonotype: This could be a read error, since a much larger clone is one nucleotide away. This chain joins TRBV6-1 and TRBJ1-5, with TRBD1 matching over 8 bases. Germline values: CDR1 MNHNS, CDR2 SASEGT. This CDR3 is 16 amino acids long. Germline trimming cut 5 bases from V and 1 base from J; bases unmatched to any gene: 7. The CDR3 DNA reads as TGTGCCAGCAGTCCGACAGGGGCGGGAAGCAATCAGCCCCAGCATTTT. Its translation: CASSPTGAGSNQPQHF.

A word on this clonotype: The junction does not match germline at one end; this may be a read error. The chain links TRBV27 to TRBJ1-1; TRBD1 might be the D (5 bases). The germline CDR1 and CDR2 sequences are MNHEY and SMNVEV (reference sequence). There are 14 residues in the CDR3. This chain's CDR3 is CASGLGRVSTEAFF. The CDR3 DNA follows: TGTGCCAGCGGTTTGGGCAGGGTGAGCACTGAAGCTTTCTTT.

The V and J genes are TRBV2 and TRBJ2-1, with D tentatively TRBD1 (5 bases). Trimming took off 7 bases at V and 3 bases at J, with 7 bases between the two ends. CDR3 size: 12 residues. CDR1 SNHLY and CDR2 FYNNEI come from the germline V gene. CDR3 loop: CASTQGYNEQFF. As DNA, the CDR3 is TGTGCCAGCACCCAGGGCTACAATGAGCAGTTCTTC.

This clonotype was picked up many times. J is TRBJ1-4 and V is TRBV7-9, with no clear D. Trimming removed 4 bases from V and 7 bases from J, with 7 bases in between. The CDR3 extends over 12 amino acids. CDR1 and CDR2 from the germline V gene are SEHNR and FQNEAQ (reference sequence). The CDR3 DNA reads TGTGCCAGCAGCTCCCAGATTGAAAAACTGTTTTTT. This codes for CASSSQIEKLFF.

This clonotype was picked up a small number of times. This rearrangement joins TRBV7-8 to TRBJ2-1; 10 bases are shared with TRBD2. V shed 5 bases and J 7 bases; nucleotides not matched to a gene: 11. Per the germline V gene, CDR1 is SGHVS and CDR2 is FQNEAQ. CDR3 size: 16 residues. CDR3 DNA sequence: TGTGCCAGCAGCCGGACCACTAGCGGGATAAGAAATGAGCAGTTCTTC. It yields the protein CASSRTTSGIRNEQFF. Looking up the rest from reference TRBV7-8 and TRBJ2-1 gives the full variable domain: GAGVSQSPRYKVAKRGQDVALRCDPISGHVSLFWYQQALGQGPEFLTYFQNEAQLDKSGLPSDRFFAERPEGSVSTLKIQRTQQEDSAVYLCASSRTTSGIRNEQFFGPGTRLTVL.

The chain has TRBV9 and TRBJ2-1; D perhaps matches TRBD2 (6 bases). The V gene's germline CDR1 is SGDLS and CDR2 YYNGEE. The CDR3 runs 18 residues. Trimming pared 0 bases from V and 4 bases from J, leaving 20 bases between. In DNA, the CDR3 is TGTGCCAGCAGCGTAGGCAGGAGGGAGGCTAGTTGGTACAATGAGCAGTTCTTC. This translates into CASSVGRREASWYNEQFF.

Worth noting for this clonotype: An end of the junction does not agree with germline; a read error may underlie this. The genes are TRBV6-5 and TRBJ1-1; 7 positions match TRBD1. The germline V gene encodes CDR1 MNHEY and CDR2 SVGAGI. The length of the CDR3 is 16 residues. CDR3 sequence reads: CASGYNAGGAITEAFF. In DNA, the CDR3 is TGTGCCAGCGGTTACAACGCAGGGGGGGCGATCACTGAAGCTTTCTTT.

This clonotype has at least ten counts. As DNA, the CDR3 is TGTGCCAGCAGTTTAGCGCGGGCAGGGTCGCGGGAAAAACTGTTTTTT. This sequence encodes CASSLARAGSREKLFF. V and J are TRBV12-3 or TRBV12-4 and TRBJ1-4; D is perhaps TRBD1 (5 bases). This CDR3 region has 16 residues. The germline V and J ends were trimmed by 0 bases and 8 bases, with 16 bases remaining between them.

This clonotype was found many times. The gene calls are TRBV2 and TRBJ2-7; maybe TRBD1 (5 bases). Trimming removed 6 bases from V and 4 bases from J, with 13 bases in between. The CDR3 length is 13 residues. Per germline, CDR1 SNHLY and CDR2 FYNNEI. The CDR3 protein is CASRPQVPYEQYF. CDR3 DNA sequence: TGTGCCAGCAGGCCACAGGTCCCGTACGAGCAGTACTTC.

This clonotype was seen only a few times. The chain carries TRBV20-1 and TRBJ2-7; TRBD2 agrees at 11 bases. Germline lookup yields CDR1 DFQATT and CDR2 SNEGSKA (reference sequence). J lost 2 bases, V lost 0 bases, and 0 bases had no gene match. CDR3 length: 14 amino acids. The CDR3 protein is CSARDSGRAYEQYF. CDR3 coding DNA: TGCAGTGCTAGAGATAGCGGGAGGGCCTACGAGCAGTACTTC.

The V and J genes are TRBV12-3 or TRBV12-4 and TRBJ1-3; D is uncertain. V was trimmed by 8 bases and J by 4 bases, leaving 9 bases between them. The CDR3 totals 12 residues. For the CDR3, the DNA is TGTGCCAGCCGAGTACGCGGAAACACCATATATTTT. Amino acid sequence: CASRVRGNTIYF.

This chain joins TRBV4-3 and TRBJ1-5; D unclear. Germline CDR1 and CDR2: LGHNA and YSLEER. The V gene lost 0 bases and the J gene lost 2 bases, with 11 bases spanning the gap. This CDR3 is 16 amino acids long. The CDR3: CASSQEFSVGNQPQHF. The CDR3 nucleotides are TGCGCCAGCAGCCAAGAGTTCTCAGTAGGCAATCAGCCCCAGCATTTT.

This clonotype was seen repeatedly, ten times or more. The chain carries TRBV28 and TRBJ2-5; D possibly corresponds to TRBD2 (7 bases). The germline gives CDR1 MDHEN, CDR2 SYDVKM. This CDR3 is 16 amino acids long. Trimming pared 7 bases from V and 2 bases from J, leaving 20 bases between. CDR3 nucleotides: TGTGCCAGCACCGTGGTCGGGGGGCGCCGACAAGAGACCCAGTACTTC. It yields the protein CASTVVGGRRQETQYF.

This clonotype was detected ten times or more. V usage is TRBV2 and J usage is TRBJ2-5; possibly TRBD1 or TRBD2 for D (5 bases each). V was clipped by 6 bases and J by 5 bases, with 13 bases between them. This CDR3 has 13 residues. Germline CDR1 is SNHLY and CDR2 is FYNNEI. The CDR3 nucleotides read TGTGCCAGCAGCGCCGGGGCGGAGGAGACCCAGTACTTC. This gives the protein CASSAGAEETQYF.

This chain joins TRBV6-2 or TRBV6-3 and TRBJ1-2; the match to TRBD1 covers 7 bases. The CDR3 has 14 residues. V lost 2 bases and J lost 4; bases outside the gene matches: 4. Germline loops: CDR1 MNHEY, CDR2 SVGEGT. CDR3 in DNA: TGTGCCAGCAGTTACCCGGGACAGTCCTATGGCTACACCTTC. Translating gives CASSYPGQSYGYTF.

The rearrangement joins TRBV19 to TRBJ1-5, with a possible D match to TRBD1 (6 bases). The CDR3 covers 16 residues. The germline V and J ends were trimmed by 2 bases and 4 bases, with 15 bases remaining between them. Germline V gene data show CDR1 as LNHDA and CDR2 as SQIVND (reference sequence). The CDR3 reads CASSITGHAINQPQHF. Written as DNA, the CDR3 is TGTGCCAGTAGTATAACAGGGCACGCTATTAATCAGCCCCAGCATTTT.

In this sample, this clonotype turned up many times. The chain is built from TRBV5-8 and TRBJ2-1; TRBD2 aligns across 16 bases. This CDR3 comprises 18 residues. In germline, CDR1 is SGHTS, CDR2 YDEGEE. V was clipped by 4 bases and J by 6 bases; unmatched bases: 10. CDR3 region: CASSTAGTSGGAFNEQFF. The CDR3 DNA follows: TGTGCCAGCAGCACCGCCGGGACTAGCGGGGGGGCCTTCAATGAGCAGTTCTTC.

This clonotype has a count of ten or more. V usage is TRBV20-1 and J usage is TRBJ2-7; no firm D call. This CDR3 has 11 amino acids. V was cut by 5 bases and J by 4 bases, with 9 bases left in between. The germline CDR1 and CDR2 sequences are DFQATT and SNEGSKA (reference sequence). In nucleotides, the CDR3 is TGCAGTGCTGGCCTATCGTACGAGCAGTACTTC. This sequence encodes CSAGLSYEQYF.